This TCR beta chain was sequenced in a study of blood T cell repertoires in COVID-19. Study-wide context: From T cells, B-cell-depleted T cells, or PBMCs came the material, which was cDNA or gDNA.

The repertoire was sequenced with immunoSEQ multiplex PCR; TCRdb's copy has only in-frame clones and lacks some. The table shows about 130,000 clones, with more than 70% occurring only once. The CDR3 contains 15 residues. The V gene's germline CDR1 is SGHRS and CDR2 YFSETQ. V shed 4 bases, J shed 0 bases, and the junction held 5 bases outside the gene matches. Sequenced material: peripheral blood. The sequence derives from a middle-aged man with acute or convalescent COVID-19. V is TRBV5-1 and J is TRBJ2-3, with 7 bases that match TRBD2. Written as DNA, the CDR3 is TGCGCCAGCAGCCGGATAGCGGGCAGCACAGATACGCAGTATTTT. As protein: CASSRIAGSTDTQYF.